Listed below are T cell receptor beta chains from one sample, sequenced in a study of T cells in tumors after PD-1 blockade. Clones were sequenced by immunoSEQ multiplex PCR, and TCRdb holds only the in-frame ones, with some missing. The data show approximately 50,000 clones, approximately 79% seen once. Specimen: PBMCs, collected before anti-PD-1 therapy. The receptors were sampled from a human donor with advanced basal cell or squamous cell carcinoma (not recorded which). CDR3s include the opening cysteine and the closing phenylalanine or tryptophan. A D gene is named only where the DNA matches it firmly. Not every row has a clone size; where given, it reads once, few, many or a size class.

size,V,D,J,DNA,CDR3
-,TRBV18,TRBD1,TRBJ2-1,TGTGCCAGCTCACCATCCTGGGACAGGGGTGACAATGAGCAGTTCTTC,CASSPSWDRGDNEQFF
-,TRBV9,-,TRBJ1-1,TGTGCCAGCAGCGTAGCTATGGTACGGGGGAACACTGAAGCTTTCTTT,CASSVAMVRGNTEAFF
once,TRBV10-1,-,TRBJ1-5,TGCGCCAGCAGAAGGCGGGGTGATGAGCCCCAGCATTTT,CASRRRGDEPQHF
-,TRBV9,TRBD2,TRBJ2-1,TGTGCCAGCAGCGAGCGACTAGCGGGGAACAATGAGCAGTTCTTC,CASSERLAGNNEQFF
few,TRBV10-3,TRBD1,TRBJ2-7,TGTGCCATCAATCCCGGGACAGGGGGCATCTACGAGCAGTACTTC,CAINPGTGGIYEQYF
-,TRBV6-6,-,TRBJ2-5,TGTGCCAGCAGCCACGGGGATTCGGAGACCCAGTACTTC,CASSHGDSETQYF
-,TRBV5-1,-,TRBJ2-2,TGCGCCAGCAGCTTGGCTAGGAGTAACACCGGGGAGCTGTTTTTT,CASSLARSNTGELFF
-,TRBV4-1,TRBD1,TRBJ2-3,TGCGCCAGCAGCCAAGTCTCCGGGACAGTTGTGTCAGATACGCAGTATTTT,CASSQVSGTVVSDTQYF
-,TRBV6-5,-,TRBJ1-3,TGTGCCAGCTCACATGGTAACTCTGGAAACACCATATATTTT,CASSHGNSGNTIYF
-,TRBV2,-,TRBJ2-2,TGTGCCAGCAGTGATTCCAGGGGGAACACCGGGGAGCTGTTTTTT,CASSDSRGNTGELFF
few,TRBV6-5,TRBD1,TRBJ2-1,TGTGCCAGCAGTACCGGGACAGGGATAAGAAATGAGCAGTTCTTC,CASSTGTGIRNEQFF
-,TRBV11-2,-,TRBJ2-4,TGTGCCAGCAGCTTAAGGGGGGGAAGCGGGGTAGCCAAAAACATTCAGTACTTC,CASSLRGGSGVAKNIQYF
-,TRBV5-1,-,TRBJ2-2,TGCGCCAGCAGCTTGGAGGTCTCGGGACGGAACACCGGGGAGCTGTTTTTT,CASSLEVSGRNTGELFF
few,TRBV7-3,-,TRBJ2-2,TGTGCCAGCAGCTCTCCGGGGGGGGAGCTGTTTTTT,CASSSPGGELFF
-,TRBV28,-,TRBJ1-2,TGTGCCAGCACGGGACCGCCCAGCCCTGGCTACACCTTC,CASTGPPSPGYTF
-,TRBV29-1,-,TRBJ2-7,TGCAGCGCGAAGGTGGGAGTTGGGGTCTACGAGCAGTACTTC,CSAKVGVGVYEQYF
-,TRBV9,TRBD2,TRBJ2-3,TGTGCCAGCAGCGTCGGACTAGCGGGGAACACAGATACGCAGTATTTT,CASSVGLAGNTDTQYF
-,TRBV6-1,-,TRBJ2-6,TGTGCCAGCAGTGAGAACGCCGGGGCCAACGTCCTGACTTTC,CASSENAGANVLTF
-,TRBV2,TRBD1,TRBJ2-3,TGTGCTTCAAAGACAGGGGAAGATACGCAGTATTTT,CASKTGEDTQYF
-,TRBV12-3/TRBV12-4,-,TRBJ2-2,TGTGCCAGCAGTTTATGGACCGGGGAGCTGTTTTTT,CASSLWTGELFF
-,TRBV5-1,TRBD1,TRBJ2-7,TGCGCCAGCAGCTACCTCGGGACAGCAGAGTACGAGCAGTACTTC,CASSYLGTAEYEQYF
few,TRBV9,TRBD2,TRBJ2-1,TGTGCCAGCAGCGTAGCTGTAGGACTAGCGGGGCATGAGCAGTTCTTC,CASSVAVGLAGHEQFF
-,TRBV2,TRBD1,TRBJ2-1,TGTGCCAGCACGGAGGGAGGGACAGGGAGTTATGAGCAGTTCTTC,CASTEGGTGSYEQFF
-,TRBV5-1,-,TRBJ2-7,TGCGCCAGCAGCCTGGGGGACAACTACGAGCAGTACTTC,CASSLGDNYEQYF
many,TRBV7-3,-,TRBJ2-1,TGTGCCAGCAGCTTAGTTAAGGAACAGGAGCAGTTCTTC,CASSLVKEQEQFF
few,TRBV9,-,TRBJ2-3,TGTGCCAGCAGCGTAGATTCCGAACCCACAGATACGCAGTATTTT,CASSVDSEPTDTQYF
-,TRBV28,-,TRBJ2-5,TGTGCCAGCAGCCGAGCGTTTGAGGGGACAAAAGAGACCCAGTACTTC,CASSRAFEGTKETQYF
-,TRBV5-1,-,TRBJ2-7,TGCGCCAGCAGCGTGACTGGCGCCTCCTACGAGCAGTACTTC,CASSVTGASYEQYF
-,TRBV7-9,-,TRBJ1-2,TGTGCCAGCACCCAACTAGGGAACGAGGACTATGGCTACACCTTC,CASTQLGNEDYGYTF